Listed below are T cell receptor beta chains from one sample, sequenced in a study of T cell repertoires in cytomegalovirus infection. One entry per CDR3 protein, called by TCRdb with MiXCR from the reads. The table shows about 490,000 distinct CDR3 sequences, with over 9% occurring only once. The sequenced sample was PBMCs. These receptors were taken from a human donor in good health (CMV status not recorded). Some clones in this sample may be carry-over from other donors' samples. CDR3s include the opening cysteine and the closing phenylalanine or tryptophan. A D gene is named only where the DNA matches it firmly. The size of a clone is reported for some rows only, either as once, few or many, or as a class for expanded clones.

cdr3_aa: CASSGQGGSGEQYF; cdr3_nt: TGTGCCAGCAGCGGACAGGGGGGTTCGGGCGAGCAGTACTTC; j_call: TRBJ2-7; v_call: TRBV7-2; d_call: TRBD1; clone_size: many
cdr3_aa: CARSTPCEPQHF; cdr3_nt: TGTGCCAGAAGTACCCCGTGTGAGCCCCAGCATTTT; j_call: TRBJ1-5; v_call: TRBV19; d_call: -; clone_size: many
cdr3_aa: CASRPPGVFQHGELFF; cdr3_nt: TGCGCCAGCAGGCCCCCGGGGGTCTTCCAGCACGGGGAGCTGTTTTTT; j_call: TRBJ2-2; v_call: TRBV5-1; d_call: -; clone_size: many
cdr3_aa: CASSQGPGLGVSEAFF; cdr3_nt: TGTGCCAGCAGCCAAGGGCCCGGTTTAGGGGTCTCTGAAGCTTTCTTT; j_call: TRBJ1-1; v_call: TRBV14; d_call: -; clone_size: -
cdr3_aa: CASSTQQGSSEKLFF; cdr3_nt: TGTGCCAGCAGTACCCAACAGGGGAGTTCGGAAAAACTGTTTTTT; j_call: TRBJ1-4; v_call: TRBV28; d_call: TRBD1; clone_size: many
cdr3_aa: CGTGDYRTDTQYF; cdr3_nt: TGTGGTACAGGGGACTATCGCACAGATACGCAGTATTTT; j_call: TRBJ2-3; v_call: TRBV7-6; d_call: -; clone_size: few
cdr3_aa: CSATGGHMNTEAFF; cdr3_nt: TGCAGTGCTACTGGAGGACATATGAACACTGAAGCTTTCTTT; j_call: TRBJ1-1; v_call: TRBV20-1; d_call: -; clone_size: -
cdr3_aa: CSVGGLVDEQFF; cdr3_nt: TGCAGCGTGGGGGGGTTAGTGGATGAGCAGTTCTTC; j_call: TRBJ2-1; v_call: TRBV29-1; d_call: TRBD2; clone_size: -
cdr3_aa: CASSISGRPQPQHF; cdr3_nt: TGTGCCAGCAGTATTAGTGGTCGCCCCCAGCCCCAGCATTTT; j_call: TRBJ1-5; v_call: TRBV12-3/TRBV12-4; d_call: -; clone_size: many
cdr3_aa: CASSYGGDRGYSNQPQHF; cdr3_nt: TGTGCCAGCAGTTACGGTGGGGACAGGGGCTATAGCAATCAGCCCCAGCATTTT; j_call: TRBJ1-5; v_call: TRBV6-6; d_call: TRBD1; clone_size: many